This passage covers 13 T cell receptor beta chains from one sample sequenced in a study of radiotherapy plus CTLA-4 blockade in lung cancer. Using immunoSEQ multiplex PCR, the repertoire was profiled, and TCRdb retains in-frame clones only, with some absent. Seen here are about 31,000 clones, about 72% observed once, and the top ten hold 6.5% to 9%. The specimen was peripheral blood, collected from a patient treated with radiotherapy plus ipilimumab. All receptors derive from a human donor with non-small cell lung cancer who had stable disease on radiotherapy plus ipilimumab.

CDR3 residues: CATSRDYQGNYGYTF. Written as DNA, the CDR3 is TGTGCCACCAGCAGAGATTATCAGGGGAACTATGGCTACACCTTC. The V and J genes are TRBV15 and TRBJ1-2, with TRBD1 as a possible D gene (6 bases). V was cut by 0 bases and J by 2 bases, with 10 bases left in between. Germline V CDR1 and CDR2: LNHNV, YYDKDF (reference sequence). The CDR3 runs to 15 residues. Complete variable domain (other parts from reference TRBV15 and TRBJ1-2): DAMVIQNPRYQVTQFGKPVTLSCSQTLNHNVMYWYQQKSSQAPKLLFHYYDKDFNNEADTPDNFQSRRPNTSFCFLDIRSPGLGDTAMYLCATSRDYQGNYGYTFGSGTRLTVV.

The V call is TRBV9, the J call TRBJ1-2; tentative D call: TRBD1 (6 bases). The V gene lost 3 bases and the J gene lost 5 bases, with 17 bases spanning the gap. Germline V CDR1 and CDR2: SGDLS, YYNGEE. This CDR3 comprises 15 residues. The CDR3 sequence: CASSAADSRRYGYTF. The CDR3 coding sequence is TGTGCCAGCAGCGCCGCGGACAGCCGGAGATATGGCTACACCTTC.

This chain's CDR3 is CASSLEVYTEAFF. The CDR3 DNA reads as TGTGCCAGCAGCTTAGAGGTGTACACTGAAGCTTTCTTT. The rearrangement joins TRBV7-6 to TRBJ1-1, with D unclear. Germline loops: CDR1 SGHVS, CDR2 FNYEAQ. This CDR3 is 13 amino acids long. Between the trimmed V and J ends, which lost 1 base and 3 bases, there was a span of 6 bases.

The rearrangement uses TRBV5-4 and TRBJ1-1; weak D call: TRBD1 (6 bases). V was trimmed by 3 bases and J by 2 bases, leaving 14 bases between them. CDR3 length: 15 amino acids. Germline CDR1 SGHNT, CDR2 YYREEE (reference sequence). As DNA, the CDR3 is TGTGCCAGCAGCTCCCCATTGACAGGTAACACTGAAGCTTTCTTT. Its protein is CASSSPLTGNTEAFF.

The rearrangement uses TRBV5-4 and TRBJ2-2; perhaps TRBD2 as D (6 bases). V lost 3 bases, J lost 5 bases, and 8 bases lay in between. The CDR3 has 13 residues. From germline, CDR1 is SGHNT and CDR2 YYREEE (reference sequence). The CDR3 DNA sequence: TGTGCCAGCAGCTGGGGACTGACCGGGGAGCTGTTTTTT. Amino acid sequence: CASSWGLTGELFF.

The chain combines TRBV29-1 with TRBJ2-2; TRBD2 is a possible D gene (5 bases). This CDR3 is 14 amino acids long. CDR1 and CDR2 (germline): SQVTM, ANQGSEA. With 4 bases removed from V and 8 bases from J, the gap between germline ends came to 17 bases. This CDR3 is CSVGARGRVGELFF. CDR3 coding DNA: TGCAGCGTTGGGGCCCGAGGGAGAGTGGGGGAGCTGTTTTTT.

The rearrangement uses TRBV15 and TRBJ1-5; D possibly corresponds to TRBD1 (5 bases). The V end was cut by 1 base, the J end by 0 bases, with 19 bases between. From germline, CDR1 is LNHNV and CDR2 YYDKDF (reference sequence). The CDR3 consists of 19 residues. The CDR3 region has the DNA TGTGCCACCAGCAGAGTCTCCCGGGGGGGAGGGGATAGCAATCAGCCCCAGCATTTT. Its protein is CATSRVSRGGGDSNQPQHF.

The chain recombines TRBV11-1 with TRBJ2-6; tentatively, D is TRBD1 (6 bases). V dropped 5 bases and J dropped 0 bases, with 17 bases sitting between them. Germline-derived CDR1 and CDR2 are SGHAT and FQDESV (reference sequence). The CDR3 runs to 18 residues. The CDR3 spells CASSTFGTTSSGANVLTF. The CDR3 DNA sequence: TGTGCCAGCAGCACGTTCGGGACAACATCCTCTGGGGCCAACGTCCTGACTTTC.

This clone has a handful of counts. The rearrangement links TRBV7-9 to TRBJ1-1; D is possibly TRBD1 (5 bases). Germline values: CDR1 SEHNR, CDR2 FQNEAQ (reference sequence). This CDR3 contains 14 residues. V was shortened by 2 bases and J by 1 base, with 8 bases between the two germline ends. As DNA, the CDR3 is TGTGCCAGCAGCTTATGGGGGGAGAACACTGAAGCTTTCTTT. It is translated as CASSLWGENTEAFF.

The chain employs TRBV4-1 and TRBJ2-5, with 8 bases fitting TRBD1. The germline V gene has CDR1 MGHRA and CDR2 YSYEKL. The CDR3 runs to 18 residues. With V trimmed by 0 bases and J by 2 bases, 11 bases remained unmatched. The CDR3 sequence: CASSQDPGQGGVQETQYF. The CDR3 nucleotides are TGCGCCAGCAGCCAAGACCCCGGACAGGGAGGAGTGCAAGAGACCCAGTACTTC.

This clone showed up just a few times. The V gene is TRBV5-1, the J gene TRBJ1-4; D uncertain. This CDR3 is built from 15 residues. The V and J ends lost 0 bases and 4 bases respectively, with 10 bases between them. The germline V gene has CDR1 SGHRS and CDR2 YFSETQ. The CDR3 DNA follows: TGCGCCAGCAGCTTGGGGGGTTCTGGTAATGAAAAACTGTTTTTT. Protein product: CASSLGGSGNEKLFF.

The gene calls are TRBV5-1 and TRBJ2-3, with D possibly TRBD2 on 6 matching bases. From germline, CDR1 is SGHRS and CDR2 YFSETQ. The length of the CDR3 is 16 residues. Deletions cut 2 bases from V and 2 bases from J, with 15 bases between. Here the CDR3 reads CASSFRSGLLTDTQYF. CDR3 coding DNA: TGCGCCAGCAGCTTTCGAAGCGGGCTACTCACAGATACGCAGTATTTT.

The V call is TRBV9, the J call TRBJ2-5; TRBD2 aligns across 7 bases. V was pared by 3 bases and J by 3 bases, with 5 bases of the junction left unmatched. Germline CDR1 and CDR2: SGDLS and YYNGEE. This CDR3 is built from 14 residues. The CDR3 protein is CASSAKLAKETQYF. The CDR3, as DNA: TGTGCCAGCAGCGCCAAACTAGCGAAAGAGACCCAGTACTTC.